These 17 T cell receptor beta chains were all obtained from the same sample, sequenced in a study of control samples from healthy donors and cancer patients. TCRdb keeps only in-frame clones here, not all; method: immunoSEQ multiplex PCR. The repertoire consists of under 200,000 clones, with over 90% occurring once and the leading ten covering 1%. The specimen was blood. The receptor source for this set is a young woman in good health.

This clone has just one count. This chain uses TRBV6-2 or TRBV6-3 with TRBJ2-7; 9 bases fit TRBD1. In germline, CDR1 is MNHEY, CDR2 SVGEGT. The length of the CDR3 is 14 residues. J gave up 2 bases and V 4 bases, and 3 bases lay outside the gene matches. CDR3 nucleotides: TGTGCCAGCAGTTGGACAGGGGACCCCTACGAGCAGTACTTC. It translates to CASSWTGDPYEQYF.

In DNA, the CDR3 is TGCGCCAGCAGCGTAGGAGCCGGGACTGAAGCTTTCTTT. As protein: CASSVGAGTEAFF. The chain has TRBV5-1 and TRBJ1-1; no reliable D call. Germline lookup yields CDR1 SGHRS and CDR2 YFSETQ. The CDR3 totals 13 residues. Trimming shortened V by 4 bases and J by 5 bases, and 12 bases separated the two germline ends.

The V and J genes are TRBV7-4 and TRBJ2-3, with D possibly matching TRBD1 (6 bases). The CDR3 is made up of 16 amino acids. V was shortened by 1 base and J by 3 bases, with 14 bases between the two germline ends. CDR1 and CDR2 (germline): SGHVT, SQSDAQ. The CDR3: CASSLGGQLGTDTQYF. As DNA, the CDR3 is TGTGCCAGCAGCTTAGGAGGACAGTTGGGGACAGATACGCAGTATTTT.

As DNA, the CDR3 is TGTGCCTGTTCAGCGGGGACCGAGACCGGGGAGCTGTTTTTT. This encodes CACSAGTETGELFF. The chain joins TRBV7-9 to TRBJ2-2; TRBD2 matches 7 bases. Germline-derived CDR1 and CDR2 are SEHNR and FQNEAQ (reference sequence). The length of the CDR3 is 14 residues. V lost 11 bases, J lost 5 bases, and 11 bases stayed unmatched.

The chain combines TRBV5-1 with TRBJ2-1; 7 bases fit TRBD1. CDR3 length: 14 residues. The V gene end was trimmed by 4 bases and the J gene end by 6 bases; junction bases not matched to a gene: 7. Looked up from germline, CDR1 is SGHRS and CDR2 is YFSETQ. The CDR3 here is CASSPGQATNEQFF. In DNA form, the CDR3 reads TGCGCCAGCAGCCCCGGACAGGCCACCAATGAGCAGTTCTTC.

This clone appeared once. The chain couples TRBV9 to TRBJ1-3; no definite D call. The germline V gene has CDR1 SGDLS and CDR2 YYNGEE. Trimming pared 0 bases from V and 0 bases from J, leaving 7 bases between. This CDR3 is built from 15 residues. In DNA form, the CDR3 reads TGTGCCAGCAGCGTAGCTGCAGGCTCTGGAAACACCATATATTTT. Protein: CASSVAAGSGNTIYF.

The chain employs TRBV7-9 and TRBJ1-1; D is possibly TRBD1 (5 bases). The V gene's germline CDR1 is SEHNR and CDR2 FQNEAQ (reference sequence). The length of the CDR3 is 16 residues. V lost 5 bases, J lost 6 bases, and 22 bases lay in between. The CDR3 loop is CASSPSGGSGYAEAFF. The CDR3 region has the DNA TGTGCCAGCAGCCCGAGTGGGGGAAGCGGTTATGCTGAAGCTTTCTTT.

This clone was seen once. This chain connects TRBV5-4 to TRBJ2-5; 7 nucleotides match TRBD2. CDR3 length: 15 amino acids. Trimming took 0 bases from V and 2 from J; bases not matched to a gene: 4. Germline V lookup: CDR1 SGHNT, CDR2 YYREEE (reference sequence). CDR3 sequence (DNA): TGTGCCAGCAGCTTGGCGGGAGGTAGACAAGAGACCCAGTACTTC. Translation: CASSLAGGRQETQYF. The variable domain in full, with the rest retrieved from reference TRBV5-4 and TRBJ2-5, is ETGVTQSPTHLIKTRGQQVTLRCSSQSGHNTVSWYQQALGQGPQFIFQYYREEENGRGNFPPRFSGLQFPNYSSELNVNALELDDSALYLCASSLAGGRQETQYFGPGTRLLVL.

The CDR3 bases are TGTGCCAGCAGTCAACAAAGCAGGACCGGGGAGCTGTTTTTT. It yields the protein CASSQQSRTGELFF. This sequence joins TRBV7-3 and TRBJ2-2; D call uncertain. Between the trimmed V and J ends, which lost 6 bases and 5 bases, there was a span of 13 bases. The germline gives CDR1 SGHTA, CDR2 FQGTGA. The CDR3 is 14 amino acids.

This chain joins TRBV9 and TRBJ1-1; unclear D gene. Germline CDR1 SGDLS, CDR2 YYNGEE. CDR3 length: 15 residues. Trimming cost V 0 bases and J 0 bases, with 9 bases left between them. The CDR3 reads CASSVGPVMNTEAFF. CDR3 in DNA: TGTGCCAGCAGCGTAGGACCAGTGATGAACACTGAAGCTTTCTTT.

V gene TRBV13 combines with J gene TRBJ2-3, with 8 bases that match TRBD2. Germline V CDR1 and CDR2: PRHDT, FYEKMQ (reference sequence). Germline trimming cut 8 bases from V and 1 base from J; bases unmatched to any gene: 2. The CDR3 runs to 13 residues. The CDR3 sequence is CASLTSGTDTQYF. The DNA for the CDR3 is TGTGCCAGCCTGACTAGCGGCACAGATACGCAGTATTTT.

The chain couples TRBV7-2 to TRBJ2-7; 8 nucleotides agree with TRBD1. CDR1 and CDR2 from the germline V gene are SGHTA and FQGNSA. The trim removed 6 bases at V and 3 bases at J, leaving 10 bases unmatched. This CDR3 has 15 residues. The DNA for the CDR3 is TGTGCCAGCAGACGTGACCGACAGGGGTACTACGAGCAGTACTTC. This gives the protein CASRRDRQGYYEQYF.

J is TRBJ2-7 and V is TRBV25-1, with TRBD1 as a possible D gene (5 bases). This CDR3 has 15 amino acids. The V end lost 4 bases, the J end lost 0 bases, and 13 bases lay between the germline ends. Germline assignment: CDR1 MGHDK and CDR2 SYGVNS. The CDR3 spells CASSGAGQSSYEQYF. The CDR3 nucleotides read TGTGCCAGCAGTGGGGCAGGGCAAAGCTCCTACGAGCAGTACTTC.

This sequence joins TRBV9 and TRBJ1-2; 7 bases are shared with TRBD1. This CDR3 has 16 amino acids. V shed 3 bases, J shed 1 base, and the junction held 9 bases outside the gene matches. Germline V gives CDR1 SGDLS, CDR2 YYNGEE. The CDR3 region has the DNA TGTGCCAGCAGCGCCCCAGGGGGGATAAATAACTATGGCTACACCTTC. It codes for CASSAPGGINNYGYTF.

J is TRBJ2-2 and V is TRBV12-3 or TRBV12-4, with D unresolved. V was cut by 5 bases and J by 5 bases, with 3 bases left in between. CDR3 length equals 11 residues. CDR3 coding DNA: TGTGCCAGCAGTAGAACCGGGGAGCTGTTTTTT. This sequence encodes CASSRTGELFF.

The rearrangement links TRBV28 to TRBJ1-2, with TRBD1 as a possible D gene (5 bases). Trimming took 10 bases from V and 2 from J, leaving 14 bases between them. The V gene's germline CDR1 is MDHEN and CDR2 SYDVKM. CDR3 length: 13 amino acids. The CDR3 DNA sequence: TGTGCCACGGGGCGGGTAGCGAACTATGGCTACACCTTC. This translates into CATGRVANYGYTF.

The chain is built from TRBV19 and TRBJ2-7; D unresolved. This CDR3 contains 14 residues. CDR1 and CDR2 (germline): LNHDA, SQIVND (reference sequence). V lost 0 bases and J 2 bases, leaving 8 bases between the germline ends. The CDR3: CASSIDSRTYEQYF. The CDR3 bases are TGTGCCAGTAGTATAGATAGCAGAACCTACGAGCAGTACTTC.